One sample yielded the 12 T cell receptor beta chains listed below, sequenced in a study of T cell clones after liver transplantation. TCRdb's copy holds only in-frame clones and misses some; the assay was immunoSEQ multiplex PCR. The sample contains about 45,000 clones, around 84% of which appear only once. The source was CD4+ T cells from blood, collected 24 months after liver transplant. Receptors originate from a human patient who received a liver transplant. Certain T cells may be donor cells from the graft.

This sequence joins TRBV7-8 and TRBJ2-1; no clear D gene. The CDR3 consists of 12 residues. The germline V gene has CDR1 SGHVS and CDR2 FQNEAQ. Trimming cost V 6 bases and J 1 base, with 4 bases left between them. The CDR3 nucleotides are TGTGCCAGCAGGGGGTCCTACAATGAGCAGTTCTTC. Translated, it gives CASRGSYNEQFF.

V gene TRBV7-2 combines with J gene TRBJ2-1, with D perhaps matching TRBD1 (6 bases). This CDR3 region has 15 residues. V was pared by 1 base and J by 6 bases, with 13 bases between. CDR1 SGHTA and CDR2 FQGNSA come from the germline V gene. The CDR3 nucleotides read TGTGCCAGCAGCTTAGTGGGGGCTACCCTCAATGAGCAGTTCTTC. This codes for CASSLVGATLNEQFF.

Turning to this clone: Other DNA sequences in this specimen translate into the identical CDR3. The chain recombines TRBV7-2 with TRBJ2-7, with D maybe TRBD1 (6 bases). The CDR3 length is 16 residues. From germline, CDR1 is SGHTA and CDR2 FQGNSA. V lost 1 base and J lost 2, with 15 bases in between. The CDR3 DNA sequence: TGTGCCAGCAGCTTAGGGGGGCTTACAGAGGCCTACGAGCAGTACTTC. It codes for CASSLGGLTEAYEQYF.

V gene TRBV7-2 combines with J gene TRBJ2-5; the D is unclear. Germline CDR1 is SGHTA and CDR2 is FQGNSA. Trimming took 5 bases from V and 5 from J, leaving 12 bases between them. The CDR3 is made up of 13 amino acids. The CDR3 loop reads CASSRYPRETQYF. The CDR3 DNA follows: TGTGCCAGCAGCCGATATCCCCGGGAGACCCAGTACTTC.

Turning to this clone: The sample has other DNA sequences that encode this CDR3 too. The CDR3 DNA sequence: TGTGCCAGCAGCTTGGCCCCTTCAAACTACAATGAGCAGTTCTTC. This codes for CASSLAPSNYNEQFF. This chain connects TRBV7-3 to TRBJ2-1; no definite D call. The V end lost 3 bases, the J end lost 3 bases, and 12 bases lay between the germline ends. Germline CDR1 and CDR2: SGHTA and FQGTGA. The CDR3 extends over 15 amino acids.

Only one count was recorded for this clone. For the CDR3, the DNA is TGCGCCAGCAGTGAGCGAGGAAGGTCGCAGTATTTT. Protein product: CASSERGRSQYF. The chain combines TRBV10-1 with TRBJ2-3; no firm D call. This CDR3 is built from 12 residues. Trimming took off 2 bases at V and 10 bases at J, with 10 bases between the two ends. Germline-derived CDR1 and CDR2 are WNHNN and SYGVQD (reference sequence).

V and J are TRBV4-1 and TRBJ1-3, with D uncertain. Germline V CDR1 and CDR2: MGHRA, YSYEKL. This CDR3 spans 18 amino acids. V lost 2 bases and J lost 2, with 19 bases in between. CDR3 in DNA: TGCGCCAGCAGCCAATTTCGTGCAGGCCGGGCGACTGGAAACACCATATATTTT. This codes for CASSQFRAGRATGNTIYF.

CDR3 residues: CASRRTGLLHEQYF. In DNA form, the CDR3 reads TGTGCCAGCAGGCGTACAGGGTTGTTGCACGAGCAGTACTTC. The chain links TRBV27 to TRBJ2-7, with a possible D match to TRBD1 (6 bases). CDR1 and CDR2 (germline): MNHEY, SMNVEV (reference sequence). V was trimmed by 6 bases and J by 5 bases, leaving 17 bases between them. The CDR3 contains 14 residues.

The chain is built from TRBV27 and TRBJ2-5, with 10 positions matching TRBD2. CDR1 is MNHEY, CDR2 SMNVEV, per germline (reference sequence). Trimming took 4 bases from V and 3 from J; bases not matched to a gene: 11. The CDR3 length is 17 residues. The CDR3 coding sequence is TGTGCCAGCAGTTCACTCTTGCTAGCGGGGGTTGAAGAGACCCAGTACTTC. This translates into CASSSLLLAGVEETQYF.

CDR3 protein: CASSLKRFYSNQPQHF. The CDR3 DNA reads as TGTGCCAGCAGCTTAAAAAGGTTCTATAGCAATCAGCCCCAGCATTTT. This chain links TRBV7-9 with TRBJ1-5; D gene ambiguous. V lost 2 bases and J lost 0, with 11 bases in between. The CDR3 runs to 16 residues. Germline V gives CDR1 SEHNR, CDR2 FQNEAQ (reference sequence).

The chain has TRBV10-3 and TRBJ1-5, with no clear D. Trimming stripped 2 bases from V and 1 base from J, with 9 bases between. The CDR3 spans 15 residues. CDR1 is ENHRY and CDR2 is SYGVKD in the germline V gene. CDR3: CAISEGALSNQPQHF. The CDR3 DNA follows: TGTGCCATCAGTGAGGGAGCACTCAGCAATCAGCCCCAGCATTTT.

The chain has TRBV29-1 and TRBJ1-2, with D perhaps TRBD1 (5 bases). This CDR3 is 14 amino acids long. Per the germline V gene, CDR1 is SQVTM and CDR2 is ANQGSEA. Trimming left V 4 bases short and J 8 bases short, with 20 bases between. The CDR3 loop is CSVVQGAQGAGYTF. CDR3 coding DNA: TGCAGCGTTGTTCAAGGGGCTCAAGGTGCGGGCTACACCTTC.